The following is a TCR beta chain sequence with its context. The protocol was immunoSEQ multiplex PCR, while the TCRdb copy is restricted to in-frame clones and leaves out a portion. Of roughly 40,000 clones listed, roughly 90% are singletons. These data originate in a study of OX40 agonist ivuxolimab in advanced cancers. Specimen: CD4+ or CD8+ T cells sorted from blood, collected in a trial of the OX40 agonist ivuxolimab. The sequence came from an adult with an advanced solid tumor such as melanoma, head and neck, liver or kidney cancer.

This CDR3 is CASSQEGFKIDTQYF. DNA of the CDR3: TGCGCCAGCAGCCAAGAAGGCTTTAAAATAGATACGCAGTATTTT. The chain links TRBV4-1 to TRBJ2-3; D remains unclear. The CDR3 runs to 15 residues. V shed 0 bases and J shed 5 bases, with 12 bases lying between them. Germline lookup yields CDR1 MGHRA and CDR2 YSYEKL.